This T cell receptor (beta chain) was identified during a study of cytomegalovirus exposure and HLA in healthy donors. Overall study findings and caveats: In a later analysis, TCR beta V- and J-gene trimming showed a link to a missense DCLRE1C variant. Cytomegalovirus-associated status was assigned to 150 or so TCR beta chains. Most likely, a cluster of highly shared sequence variants arose as a sequencing artifact.

Trimming took off 4 bases at V and 6 bases at J, with 16 bases between the two ends. This CDR3 is 15 amino acids long. CDR1 and CDR2 (germline): MDHEN, SYDVKM. Regarding this clone: What it binds is unknown. This sample also contains other DNA sequences that code for the same CDR3.

Vbeta (60) and Jbeta (13) primers were used in the PCR. Authors' data handling: Unique TCR beta chains totaled 80 million to 100 million in a later count, with approximately 11 million of them shared. The table came from immunoSEQ multiplex PCR; TCRdb's copy has only in-frame clones and leaves some out. V and J calls and clone size are given by that table; D and trimming were obtained from the DNA. The sample includes 95,000 to 150,000 clones, roughly 80% of them seen just once. The J gene is TRBJ1-5, the V gene TRBV28; D may be TRBD1 (6 bases). The sequenced sample consisted of PBMCs. The clonotype was recovered from a middle-aged woman in good health and CMV-seronegative. The CDR3: CASSSPQGIGQPQHF. The CDR3 coding sequence is TGTGCCAGCAGTTCGCCGCAGGGGATAGGTCAGCCCCAGCATTTT.